Reported below is one T cell receptor beta chain. The data stem from a study of control samples from healthy donors and cancer patients. TCRdb keeps only in-frame clones here, not all; method: immunoSEQ multiplex PCR. The data contain roughly 150,000 clones, over 90% of them singletons. Looked up from germline, CDR1 is ENHRY and CDR2 is SYGVKD. V dropped 6 bases and J dropped 1; count of bases not matched to a gene: 11. The CDR3 has 17 amino acids. What was sequenced was blood. This TCR was sampled from a man aged 45 to 65 in good health. J is TRBJ1-1 and V is TRBV10-3, with 10 bases fitting TRBD1. CDR3 amino acids: CAISPGQGRTENTEAFF. CDR3 sequence (DNA): TGTGCCATCAGCCCGGGACAGGGGCGTACTGAGAACACTGAAGCTTTCTTT.